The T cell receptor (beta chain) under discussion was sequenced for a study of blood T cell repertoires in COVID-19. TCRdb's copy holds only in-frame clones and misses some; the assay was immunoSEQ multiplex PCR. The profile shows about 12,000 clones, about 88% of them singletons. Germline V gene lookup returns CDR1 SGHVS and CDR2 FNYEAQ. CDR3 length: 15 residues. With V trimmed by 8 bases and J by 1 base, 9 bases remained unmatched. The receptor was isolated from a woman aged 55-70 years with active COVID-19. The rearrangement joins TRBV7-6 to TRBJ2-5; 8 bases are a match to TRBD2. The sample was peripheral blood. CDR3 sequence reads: CASVFPGGIQETQYF. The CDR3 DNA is TGTGCCAGCGTTTTCCCGGGAGGGATCCAAGAGACCCAGTACTTC.